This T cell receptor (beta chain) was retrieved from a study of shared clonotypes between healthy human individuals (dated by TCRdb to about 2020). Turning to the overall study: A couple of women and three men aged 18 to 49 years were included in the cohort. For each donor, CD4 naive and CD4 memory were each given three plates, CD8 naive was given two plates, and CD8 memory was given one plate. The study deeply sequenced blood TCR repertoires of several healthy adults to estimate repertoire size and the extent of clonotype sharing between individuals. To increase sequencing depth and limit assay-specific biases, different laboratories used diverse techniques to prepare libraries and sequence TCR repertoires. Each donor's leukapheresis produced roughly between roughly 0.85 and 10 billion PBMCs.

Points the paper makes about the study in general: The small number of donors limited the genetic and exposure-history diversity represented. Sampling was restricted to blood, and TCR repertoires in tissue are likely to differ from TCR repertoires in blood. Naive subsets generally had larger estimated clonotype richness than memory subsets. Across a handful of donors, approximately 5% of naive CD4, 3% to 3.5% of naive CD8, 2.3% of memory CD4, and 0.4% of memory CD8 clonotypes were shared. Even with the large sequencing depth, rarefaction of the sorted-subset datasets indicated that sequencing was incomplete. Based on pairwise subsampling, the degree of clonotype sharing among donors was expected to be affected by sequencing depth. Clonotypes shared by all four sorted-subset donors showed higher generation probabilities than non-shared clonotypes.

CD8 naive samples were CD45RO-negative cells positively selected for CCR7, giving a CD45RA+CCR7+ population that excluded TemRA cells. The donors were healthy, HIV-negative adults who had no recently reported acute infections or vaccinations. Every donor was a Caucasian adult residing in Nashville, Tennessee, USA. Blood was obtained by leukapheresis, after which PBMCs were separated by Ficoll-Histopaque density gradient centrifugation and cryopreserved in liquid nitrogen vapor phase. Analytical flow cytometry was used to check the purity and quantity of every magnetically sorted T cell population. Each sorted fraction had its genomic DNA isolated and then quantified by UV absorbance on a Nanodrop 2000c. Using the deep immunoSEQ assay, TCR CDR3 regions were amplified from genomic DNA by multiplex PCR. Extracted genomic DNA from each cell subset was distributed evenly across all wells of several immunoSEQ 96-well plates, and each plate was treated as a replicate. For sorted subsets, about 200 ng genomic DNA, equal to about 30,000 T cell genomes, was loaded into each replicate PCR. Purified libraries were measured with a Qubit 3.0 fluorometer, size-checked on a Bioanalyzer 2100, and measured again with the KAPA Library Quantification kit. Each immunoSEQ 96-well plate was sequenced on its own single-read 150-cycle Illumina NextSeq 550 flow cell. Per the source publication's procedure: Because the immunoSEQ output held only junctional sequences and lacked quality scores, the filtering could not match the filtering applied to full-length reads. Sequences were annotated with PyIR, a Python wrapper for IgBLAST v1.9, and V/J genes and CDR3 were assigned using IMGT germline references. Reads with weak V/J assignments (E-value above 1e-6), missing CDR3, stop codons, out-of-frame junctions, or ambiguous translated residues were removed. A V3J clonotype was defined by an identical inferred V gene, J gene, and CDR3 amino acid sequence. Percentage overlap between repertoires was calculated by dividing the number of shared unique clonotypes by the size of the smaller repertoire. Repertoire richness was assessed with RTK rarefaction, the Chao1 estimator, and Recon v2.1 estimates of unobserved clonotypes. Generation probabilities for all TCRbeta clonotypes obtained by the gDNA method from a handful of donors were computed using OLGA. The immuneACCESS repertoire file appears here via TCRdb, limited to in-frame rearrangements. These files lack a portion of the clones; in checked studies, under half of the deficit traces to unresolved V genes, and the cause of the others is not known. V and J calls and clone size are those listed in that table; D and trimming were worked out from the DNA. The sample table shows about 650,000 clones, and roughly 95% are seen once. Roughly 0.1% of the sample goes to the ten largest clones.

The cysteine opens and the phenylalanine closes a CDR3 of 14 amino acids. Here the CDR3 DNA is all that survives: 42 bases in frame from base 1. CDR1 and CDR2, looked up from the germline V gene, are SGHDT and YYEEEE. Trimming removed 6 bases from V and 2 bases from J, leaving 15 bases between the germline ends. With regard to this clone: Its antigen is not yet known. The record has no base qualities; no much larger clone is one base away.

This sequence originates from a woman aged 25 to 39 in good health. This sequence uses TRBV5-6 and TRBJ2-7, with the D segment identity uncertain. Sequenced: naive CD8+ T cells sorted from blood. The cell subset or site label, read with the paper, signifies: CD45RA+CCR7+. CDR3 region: CASKGESAAYEQYF. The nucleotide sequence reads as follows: TGTGCCAGCAAAGGCGAGAGCGCTGCCTACGAGCAGTACTTC.